These T cell receptor beta chains were read from a single sample in a study of T cell repertoires in cytomegalovirus infection. Using its own MiXCR run on the reads, TCRdb lists one record per CDR3 protein. The table records hundreds of thousands of distinct CDR3 sequences, about a sixth of them present only once. Sequencing was performed on PBMCs. These receptors were taken from a human donor in good health (CMV status not recorded). Some clones in this sample may be carry-over from other donors' samples. CDR3s include the opening cysteine and the closing phenylalanine or tryptophan. D genes are given only for firm matches. Some rows mark clone size as missing; the rest say once, few, many or name a class of expanded clone.

CDR3aa | CDR3nt | v_gene | abundance | d_gene | j_gene
CSARGTSVETQYF | TGCAGTGCTAGAGGGACTAGCGTTGAGACCCAGTACTTC | TRBV20-1 | . | TRBD2 | TRBJ2-5
CASSKPGADNSPLHF | TGTGCCAGCAGCAAGCCGGGAGCAGATAATTCACCCCTCCACTTT | TRBV11-1 | . | . | TRBJ1-6
CASSVADRPATQYF | TGTGCCAGCAGCGTGGCGGATCGGCCAGCCACCCAGTACTTC | TRBV5-6 | . | . | TRBJ2-5
CASSLDKPGSGNTIYF | TGTGCCAGCAGCTTGGACAAGCCCGGCTCTGGAAACACCATATATTTT | TRBV7-9 | many | . | TRBJ1-3
CASSLGLAVADTQYF | TGTGCCAGCAGTTTAGGACTAGCAGTAGCAGATACGCAGTATTTT | TRBV12-3/TRBV12-4 | . | TRBD2 | TRBJ2-3
CATSREYFGGSDTQYF | TGTGCCACCAGCAGAGAATACTTCGGCGGGTCAGATACGCAGTATTTT | TRBV15 | . | . | TRBJ2-3
CASSGGATNEKLFF | TGTGCCAGCAGCGGCGGTGCAACTAATGAAAAACTGTTTTTT | TRBV11-1 | many | . | TRBJ1-4
CASSTWGSRMNTEAFF | TGTGCCAGCAGCACCTGGGGGTCGAGGATGAACACTGAAGCTTTCTTT | TRBV7-9 | few | . | TRBJ1-1
CASRRPGLAGADTQYF | TGTGCCAGCAGACGACCTGGACTAGCGGGGGCAGATACGCAGTATTTT | TRBV7-2 | few | TRBD2 | TRBJ2-3
CASSPLGQGIDGYTF | TGTGCCAGCAGCCCCCTAGGGCAGGGGATAGATGGCTACACCTTC | TRBV14 | few | . | TRBJ1-2
CASSVSGGPAGEQYF | TGTGCCAGCAGCGTATCGGGGGGACCAGCGGGCGAGCAGTACTTC | TRBV9 | . | TRBD2 | TRBJ2-7
CASSGRTGGADTQYF | TGTGCCAGCAGCGGACGGACAGGGGGCGCAGATACGCAGTATTTT | TRBV11-2 | . | TRBD1 | TRBJ2-3
CAISPQATQSQPQHF | TGTGCCATCAGCCCACAGGCCACACAGAGTCAGCCCCAGCATTTT | TRBV10-3 | few | . | TRBJ1-5
CASSLDPRGWVTEAFF | TGTGCCAGCAGCTTAGATCCAAGAGGGTGGGTCACTGAAGCTTTCTTT | TRBV11-2 | many | . | TRBJ1-1
CASSSPPNYGYTF | TGTGCCAGCAGTTCACCCCCTAACTATGGCTACACCTTC | TRBV27 | many | . | TRBJ1-2
CASSSSTGFGYTIYF | TGTGCCAGCAGCTCCAGTACGGGGTTCGGATACACCATATATTTT | TRBV7-2 | many | . | TRBJ1-3
CASSSTYHLPGNTIYF | TGTGCCAGCAGCTCCACGTATCATCTCCCTGGAAACACCATATATTTT | TRBV12-3/TRBV12-4 | few | . | TRBJ1-3
CASSRDGYEQYF | TGTGCCAGCAGCCGGGACGGCTACGAGCAGTACTTC | TRBV5-6 | many | . | TRBJ2-7
CASSLNNVGETQYF | TGTGCCAGCAGCCTCAACAACGTGGGAGAGACCCAGTACTTC | TRBV11-2 | . | . | TRBJ2-5
CASSYSAFTVLRNNEQFF | TGTGCCAGCAGTTACTCGGCTTTTACGGTCTTACGGAACAATGAGCAGTTCTTC | TRBV6-2/TRBV6-3 | many | . | TRBJ2-1
CASSQELSYNEQFF | TGCGCCAGCAGCCAAGAGCTAAGCTACAATGAGCAGTTCTTC | TRBV4-1 | few | . | TRBJ2-1
CASSWSQGDEQYF | TGTGCCAGCAGTTGGAGTCAGGGGGACGAGCAGTACTTC | TRBV27 | . | TRBD1 | TRBJ2-7
CSVEEGGTPSPDYGYTF | TGCAGCGTTGAAGAGGGAGGTACACCGTCTCCCGACTATGGCTACACCTTC | TRBV29-1 | . | . | TRBJ1-2
CSARGMNTEAFF | TGCAGTGCTAGGGGTATGAACACTGAAGCTTTCTTT | TRBV20-1 | . | . | TRBJ1-1
CSAPKGSTEAFF | TGCAGTGCCCCGAAGGGGAGCACTGAAGCTTTCTTT | TRBV20-1 | . | . | TRBJ1-1
CASSLMWNGELFF | TGTGCCAGCAGCTTGATGTGGAACGGGGAGCTGTTTTTT | TRBV7-3 | . | . | TRBJ2-2
CASSPQLLGYGYTF | TGTGCCAGCAGTCCTCAGCTTCTCGGCTATGGCTACACCTTC | TRBV2 | few | . | TRBJ1-2
CASGGNTEAFF | TGTGCCAGCGGAGGGAACACTGAAGCTTTCTTT | TRBV12-3/TRBV12-4 | . | . | TRBJ1-1
CASSDSGIARGVQFF | TGTGCCAGTAGTGATAGCGGGATCGCCAGGGGGGTGCAGTTCTTC | TRBV19 | . | . | TRBJ2-1
CSGNRGLTDTQYF | TGCAGCGGAAACAGGGGACTCACAGATACGCAGTATTTT | TRBV29-1 | . | . | TRBJ2-3
CASSSLNSNQPQHF | TGTGCCAGCAGTTCCCTAAATAGCAATCAGCCCCAGCATTTT | TRBV28 | many | . | TRBJ1-5
CASSLRDVQDGYTF | TGTGCCAGCAGCTTAAGGGACGTCCAGGATGGCTACACCTTC | TRBV7-2 | few | . | TRBJ1-2
CASSLSNGINHPQHF | TGTGCCAGCAGTTTATCGAACGGGATAAATCATCCCCAGCATTTT | TRBV27 | few | . | TRBJ1-5
CASSHPGGGELFF | TGCGCCAGCAGCCACCCGGGTGGCGGGGAGCTGTTTTTT | TRBV4-1 | . | . | TRBJ2-2
CSARDPTDLGVFF | TGCAGTGCTAGAGATCCTACCGATCTCGGGGTCTTCTTT | TRBV20-1 | few | . | TRBJ1-1
CASSLGPTTYNEQFF | TGTGCCAGCAGCTTAGGCCCTACTACTTACAATGAGCAGTTCTTC | TRBV7-2 | many | . | TRBJ2-1
CASSKTGTGKETQYF | TGTGCCAGCAGTAAAACCGGGACAGGGAAAGAGACCCAGTACTTC | TRBV12-3/TRBV12-4 | . | TRBD1 | TRBJ2-5
CSAHAGTGNTEAFF | TGCAGTGCTCACGCCGGGACAGGGAACACTGAAGCTTTCTTT | TRBV20-1 | few | TRBD1 | TRBJ1-1
CASSLRNQVTGELFF | TGTGCCAGCAGTCTCCGCAATCAAGTAACCGGGGAGCTGTTTTTT | TRBV27 | . | . | TRBJ2-2
CASSHPRGRAGGELFF | TGTGCCAGCAGCCACCCCCGGGGCAGGGCCGGCGGGGAGCTGTTTTTT | TRBV7-2 | many | . | TRBJ2-2
CASSPNRRDNSPLHF | TGTGCCAGCTCGCCGAACCGCAGGGATAATTCACCCCTCCACTTT | TRBV18 | . | . | TRBJ1-6
CSAPEGASGYEQYF | TGCAGTGCTCCAGAGGGGGCTAGCGGCTACGAGCAGTACTTC | TRBV20-1 | . | . | TRBJ2-7
CASSAPAGEVYEQYF | TGTGCCAGCAGCGCCCCGGCGGGGGAGGTCTACGAGCAGTACTTC | TRBV7-9 | . | TRBD2 | TRBJ2-7
CASSRSGTANTGELFF | TGTGCCAGTAGTAGATCCGGGACGGCGAACACCGGGGAGCTGTTTTTT | TRBV19 | few | . | TRBJ2-2
CASSSRQGGGTDTQYF | TGTGCCAGCAGCAGCCGGCAGGGAGGAGGCACAGATACGCAGTATTTT | TRBV9 | . | . | TRBJ2-3
CASSPDLTQRGEKLFF | TGTGCCAGCTCACCAGACCTGACCCAAAGAGGTGAAAAACTGTTTTTT | TRBV18 | few | . | TRBJ1-4
CASSPDSGGTNYGYTF | TGTGCCAGCAGTCCCGACAGCGGCGGTACTAACTATGGCTACACCTTC | TRBV12-3/TRBV12-4 | few | . | TRBJ1-2
CASWTGTISGYTF | TGTGCCAGCTGGACCGGGACAATCAGTGGCTACACCTTC | TRBV28 | many | . | TRBJ1-2
CASSETGAAFDQYF | TGTGCCAGCAGTGAAACCGGGGCGGCATTTGATCAGTACTTC | TRBV2 | . | . | TRBJ2-4
CASSYSSRGTSTDTQYF | TGTGCCAGCAGTTACTCGAGTCGGGGGACTAGCACAGATACGCAGTATTTT | TRBV6-5 | few | . | TRBJ2-3
CASSDRSGGWQYF | TGTGCCAGCTCTGACAGAAGCGGAGGTTGGCAGTACTTC | TRBV18 | few | . | TRBJ2-7
CASSLDYHEQYF | TGTGCCAGCAGCTTAGACTACCACGAGCAGTACTTC | TRBV7-9 | many | . | TRBJ2-7
CAIGLAGIYNEQFF | TGTGCCATCGGACTAGCGGGGATCTACAATGAGCAGTTCTTC | TRBV5-6 | . | TRBD2 | TRBJ2-1
CASSSGLAADTQYF | TGTGCCAGCAGCTCCGGACTAGCGGCAGATACGCAGTATTTT | TRBV7-3 | many | TRBD2 | TRBJ2-3
CASSPDGGSGYTF | TGTGCCAGCAGTCCGGACGGAGGATCTGGCTACACCTTC | TRBV28 | . | . | TRBJ1-2
CASSYGMVNTEAFF | TGTGCCAGCAGTTACGGGATGGTGAACACTGAAGCTTTCTTT | TRBV6-2/TRBV6-3 | many | . | TRBJ1-1
CATSGRGTGTQETQYF | TGTGCCACCAGTGGTCGGGGGACAGGTACCCAAGAGACCCAGTACTTC | TRBV24-1 | few | TRBD1 | TRBJ2-5
CASSQPTGGDSPLHF | TGTGCCAGCAGCCAACCGACAGGGGGGGATTCACCCCTCCACTTT | TRBV4-2 | many | TRBD1 | TRBJ1-6